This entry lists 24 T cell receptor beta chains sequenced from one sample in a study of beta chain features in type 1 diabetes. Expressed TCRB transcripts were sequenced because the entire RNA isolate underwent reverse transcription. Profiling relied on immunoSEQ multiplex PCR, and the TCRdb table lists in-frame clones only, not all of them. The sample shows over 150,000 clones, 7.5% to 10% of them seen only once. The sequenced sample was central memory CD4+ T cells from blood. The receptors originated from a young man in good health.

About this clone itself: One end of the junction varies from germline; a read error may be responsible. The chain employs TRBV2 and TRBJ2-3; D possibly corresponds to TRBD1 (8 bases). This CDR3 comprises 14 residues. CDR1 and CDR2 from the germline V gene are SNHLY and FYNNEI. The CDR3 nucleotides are TGTGCCATCCAGACAGGGGAGGGCACGGATACGCAGTATTTT. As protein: CAIQTGEGTDTQYF.

The CDR3 protein is CASSPGQGREETQYF. The CDR3 DNA is TGTGCCAGCTCACCGGGACAGGGCCGTGAAGAGACCCAGTACTTC. This chain joins TRBV18 and TRBJ2-5, with 9 bases matching TRBD1. CDR3 length: 15 residues. V gave up 3 bases and J gave up 3 bases; unmatched junction bases: 5. Germline V gene lookup returns CDR1 KGHSH and CDR2 LQKENI.

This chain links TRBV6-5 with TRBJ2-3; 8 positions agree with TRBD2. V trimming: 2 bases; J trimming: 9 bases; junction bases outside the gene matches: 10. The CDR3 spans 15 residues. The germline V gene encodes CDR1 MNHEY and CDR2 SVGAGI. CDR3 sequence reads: CASSYLAGGIRTQYF. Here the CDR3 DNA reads TGTGCCAGCAGTTACCTTGCGGGGGGTATCAGAACGCAGTATTTT.

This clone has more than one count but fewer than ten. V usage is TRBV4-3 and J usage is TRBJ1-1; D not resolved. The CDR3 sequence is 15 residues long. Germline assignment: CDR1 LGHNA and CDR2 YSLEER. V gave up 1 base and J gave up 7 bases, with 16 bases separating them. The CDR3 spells CASSQVERFHGEAFF. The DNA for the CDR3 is TGCGCCAGCAGCCAAGTCGAGAGATTCCATGGTGAAGCTTTCTTT.

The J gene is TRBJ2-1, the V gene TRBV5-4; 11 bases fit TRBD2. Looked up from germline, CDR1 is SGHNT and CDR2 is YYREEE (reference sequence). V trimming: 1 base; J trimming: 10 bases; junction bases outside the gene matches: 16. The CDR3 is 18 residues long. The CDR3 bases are TGTGCCAGCAGCTTGTCCCTAGCGGGAGGCCAGCCTGGGGCCGAGCAGTTCTTC. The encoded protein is CASSLSLAGGQPGAEQFF.

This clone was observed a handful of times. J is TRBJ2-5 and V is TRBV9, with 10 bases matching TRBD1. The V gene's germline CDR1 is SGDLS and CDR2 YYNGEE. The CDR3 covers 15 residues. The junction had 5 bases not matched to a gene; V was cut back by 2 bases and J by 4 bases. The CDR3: CASSVGQGVGETQYF. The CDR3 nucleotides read TGTGCCAGCAGCGTCGGACAGGGGGTAGGAGAGACCCAGTACTTC.

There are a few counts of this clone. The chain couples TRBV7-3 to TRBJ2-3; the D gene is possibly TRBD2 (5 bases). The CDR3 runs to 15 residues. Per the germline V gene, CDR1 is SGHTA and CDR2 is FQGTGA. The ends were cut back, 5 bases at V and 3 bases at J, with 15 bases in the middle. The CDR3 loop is CASSLAGSGTDTQYF. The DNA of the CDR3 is TGTGCCAGCAGCCTGGCGGGCAGTGGGACAGATACGCAGTATTTT.

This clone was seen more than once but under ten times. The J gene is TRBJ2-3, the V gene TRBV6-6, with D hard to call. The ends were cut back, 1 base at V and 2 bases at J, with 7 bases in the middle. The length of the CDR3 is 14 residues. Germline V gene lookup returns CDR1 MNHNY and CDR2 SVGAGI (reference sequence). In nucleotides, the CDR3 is TGTGCCAGCAGTTACTTAACATTCACAGATACGCAGTATTTT. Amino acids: CASSYLTFTDTQYF.

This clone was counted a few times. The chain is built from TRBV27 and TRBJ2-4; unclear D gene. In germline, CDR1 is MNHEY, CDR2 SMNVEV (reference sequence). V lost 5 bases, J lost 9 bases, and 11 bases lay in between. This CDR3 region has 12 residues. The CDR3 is CASSPIRGIQYF. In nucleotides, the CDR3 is TGTGCCAGCAGTCCGATCCGCGGCATTCAGTACTTC.

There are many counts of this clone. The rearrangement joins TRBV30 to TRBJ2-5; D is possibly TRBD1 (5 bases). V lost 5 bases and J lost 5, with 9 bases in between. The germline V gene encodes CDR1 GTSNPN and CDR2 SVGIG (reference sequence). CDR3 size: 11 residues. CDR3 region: CAWGAVETQYF. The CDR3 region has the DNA TGTGCCTGGGGGGCGGTGGAGACCCAGTACTTC.

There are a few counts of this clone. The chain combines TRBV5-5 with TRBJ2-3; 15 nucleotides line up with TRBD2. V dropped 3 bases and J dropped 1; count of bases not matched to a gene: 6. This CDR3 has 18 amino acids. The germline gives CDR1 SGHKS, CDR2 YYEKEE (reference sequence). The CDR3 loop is CASSWGLAGGYGTDTQYF. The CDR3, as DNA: TGTGCCAGCAGCTGGGGACTAGCGGGAGGATACGGCACAGATACGCAGTATTTT.

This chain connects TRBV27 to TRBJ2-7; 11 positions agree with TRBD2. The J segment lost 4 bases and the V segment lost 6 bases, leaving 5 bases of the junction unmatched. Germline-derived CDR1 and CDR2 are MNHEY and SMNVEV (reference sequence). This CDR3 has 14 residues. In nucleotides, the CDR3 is TGTGCCAGCAGCTTGACTAGCGGGGCTTACGAGCAGTACTTC. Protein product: CASSLTSGAYEQYF.

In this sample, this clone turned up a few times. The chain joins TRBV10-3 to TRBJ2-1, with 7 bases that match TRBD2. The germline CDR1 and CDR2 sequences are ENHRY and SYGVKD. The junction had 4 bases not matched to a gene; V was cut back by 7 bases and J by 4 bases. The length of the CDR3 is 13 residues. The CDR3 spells CAITGEGYNEQFF. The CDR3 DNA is TGTGCCATCACGGGGGAGGGGTACAATGAGCAGTTCTTC.

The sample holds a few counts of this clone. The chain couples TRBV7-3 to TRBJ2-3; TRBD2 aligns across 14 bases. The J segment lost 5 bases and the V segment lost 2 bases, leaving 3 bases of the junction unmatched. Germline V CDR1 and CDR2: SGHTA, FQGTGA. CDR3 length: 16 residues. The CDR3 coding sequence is TGTGCCAGCAGCTTAGTAGGGACTAGCGGGAGAGATACGCAGTATTTT. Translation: CASSLVGTSGRDTQYF.

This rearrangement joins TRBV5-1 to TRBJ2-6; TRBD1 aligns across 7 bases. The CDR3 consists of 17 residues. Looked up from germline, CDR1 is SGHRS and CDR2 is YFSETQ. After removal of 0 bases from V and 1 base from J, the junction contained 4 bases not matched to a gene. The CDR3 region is CASSLATGVSGANVLTF. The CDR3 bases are TGCGCCAGCAGCTTGGCTACAGGGGTGTCTGGGGCCAACGTCCTGACTTTC.

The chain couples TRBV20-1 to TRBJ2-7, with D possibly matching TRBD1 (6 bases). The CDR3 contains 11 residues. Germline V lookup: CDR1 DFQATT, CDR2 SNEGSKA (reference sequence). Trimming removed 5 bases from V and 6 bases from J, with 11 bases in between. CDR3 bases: TGCAGTGCTGGGGGACAAATCGAGCAGTACTTC. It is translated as CSAGGQIEQYF.

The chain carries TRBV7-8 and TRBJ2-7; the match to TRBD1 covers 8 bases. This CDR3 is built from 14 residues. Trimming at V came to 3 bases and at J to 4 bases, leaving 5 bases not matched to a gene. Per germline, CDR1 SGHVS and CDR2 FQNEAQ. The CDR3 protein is CASSLRQGNYEQYF. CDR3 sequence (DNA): TGTGCCAGCAGCTTGCGACAGGGGAATTACGAGCAGTACTTC.

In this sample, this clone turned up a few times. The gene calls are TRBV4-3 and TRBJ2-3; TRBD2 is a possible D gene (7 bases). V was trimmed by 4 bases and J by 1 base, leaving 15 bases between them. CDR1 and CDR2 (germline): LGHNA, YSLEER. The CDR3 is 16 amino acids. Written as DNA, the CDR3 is TGCGCCAGCAGCCTAGGGGGTGGGAGGGGCACAGATACGCAGTATTTT. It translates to CASSLGGGRGTDTQYF.

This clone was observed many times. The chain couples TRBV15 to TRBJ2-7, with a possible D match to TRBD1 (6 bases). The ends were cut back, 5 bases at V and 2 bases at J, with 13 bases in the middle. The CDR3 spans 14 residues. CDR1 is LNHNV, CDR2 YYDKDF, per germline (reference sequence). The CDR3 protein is CATSRRGQTYEQYF. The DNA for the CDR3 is TGTGCCACCAGCCGCAGAGGACAGACCTACGAGCAGTACTTC.

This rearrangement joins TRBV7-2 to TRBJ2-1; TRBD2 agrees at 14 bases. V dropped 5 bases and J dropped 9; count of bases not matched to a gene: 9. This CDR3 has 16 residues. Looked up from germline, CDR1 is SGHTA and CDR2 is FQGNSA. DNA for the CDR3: TGTGCCAGCAGCCGCATTGTTGGACTAGCGGGAGGTGAGCAGTTCTTC. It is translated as CASSRIVGLAGGEQFF.

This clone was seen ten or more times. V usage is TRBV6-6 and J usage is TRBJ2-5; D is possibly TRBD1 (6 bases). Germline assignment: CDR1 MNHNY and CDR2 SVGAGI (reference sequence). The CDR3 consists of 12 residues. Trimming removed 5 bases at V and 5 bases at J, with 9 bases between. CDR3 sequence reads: CASSPGDETQYF. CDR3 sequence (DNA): TGTGCCAGCAGTCCAGGGGATGAGACCCAGTACTTC.

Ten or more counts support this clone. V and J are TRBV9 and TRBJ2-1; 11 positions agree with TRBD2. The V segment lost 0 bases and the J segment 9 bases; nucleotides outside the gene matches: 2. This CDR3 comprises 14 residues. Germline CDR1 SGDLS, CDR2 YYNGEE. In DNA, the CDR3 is TGTGCCAGCAGCGTAGTCCTAGCGGGAGGTGAGCAGTTCTTC. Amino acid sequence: CASSVVLAGGEQFF. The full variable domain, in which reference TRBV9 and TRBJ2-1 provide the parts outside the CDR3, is DSGVTQTPKHLITATGQRVTLRCSPRSGDLSVYWYQQSLDQGLQFLIQYYNGEERAKGNILERFSAQQFPDLHSELNLSSLELGDSALYFCASSVVLAGGEQFFGPGTRLTVL.

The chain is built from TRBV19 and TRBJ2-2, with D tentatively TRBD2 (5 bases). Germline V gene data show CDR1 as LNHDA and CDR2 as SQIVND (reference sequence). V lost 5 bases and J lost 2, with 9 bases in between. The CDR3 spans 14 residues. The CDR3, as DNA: TGTGCCAGTAGTCGTACTAGAAACACCGGGGAGCTGTTTTTT. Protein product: CASSRTRNTGELFF. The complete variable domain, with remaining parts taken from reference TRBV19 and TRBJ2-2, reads DGGITQSPKYLFRKEGQNVTLSCEQNLNHDAMYWYRQDPGQGLRLIYYSQIVNDFQKGDIAEGYSVSREKKESFPLTVTSAQKNPTAFYLCASSRTRNTGELFFGEGSRLTVL.

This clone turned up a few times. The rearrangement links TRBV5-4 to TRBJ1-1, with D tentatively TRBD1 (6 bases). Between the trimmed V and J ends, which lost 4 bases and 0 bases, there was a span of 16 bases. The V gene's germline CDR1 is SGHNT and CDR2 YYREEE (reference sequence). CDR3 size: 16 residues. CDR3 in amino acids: CASSRRGGSMNTEAFF. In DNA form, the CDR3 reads TGTGCCAGCAGCCGGAGGGGGGGGTCCATGAACACTGAAGCTTTCTTT.